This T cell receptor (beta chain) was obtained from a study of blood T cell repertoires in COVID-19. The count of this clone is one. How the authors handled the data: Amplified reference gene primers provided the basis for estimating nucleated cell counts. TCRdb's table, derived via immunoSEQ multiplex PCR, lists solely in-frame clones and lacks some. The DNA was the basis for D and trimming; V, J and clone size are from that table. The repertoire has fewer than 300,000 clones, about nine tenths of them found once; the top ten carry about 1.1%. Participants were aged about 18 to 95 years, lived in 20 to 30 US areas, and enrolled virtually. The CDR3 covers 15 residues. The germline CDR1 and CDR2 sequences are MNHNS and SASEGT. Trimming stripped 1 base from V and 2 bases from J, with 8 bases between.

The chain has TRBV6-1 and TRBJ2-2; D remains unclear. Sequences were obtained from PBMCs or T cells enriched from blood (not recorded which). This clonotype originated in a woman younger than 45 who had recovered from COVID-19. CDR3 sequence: CASSEGTPNTGELFF. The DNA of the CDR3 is TGTGCCAGCAGTGAAGGAACTCCTAACACCGGGGAGCTGTTTTTT.